This entry features one T cell receptor (beta chain) sequence. The antigen is not known. The data derive from a study of T cell responses to AZD1222 COVID-19 vaccine. Study observations and caveats: Every sample of the repertoires postdated the peak T cell response. AZD1222 recipients seropositive at baseline numbered only five or six.

TCRdb's table, derived via immunoSEQ multiplex PCR, lists solely in-frame clones and lacks some. This sample yields about 120,000 clones, of which 75% to 90% are seen a single time; roughly 3.9% belongs to the top ten. This material consisted of peripheral blood, taken on day 0 of MenACWY control vaccination. The TCR sequence derives from an adult in good health.

The CDR3: CASSRGGRGYTF. The CDR3 DNA is TGTGCCAGCAGCCGAGGAGGCCGCGGCTACACCTTC. The V call is TRBV3-1 (or the pseudogene TRBV3-2), the J call TRBJ1-2; D remains unclear. The CDR3 spans 12 residues. Germline V gene sequence: CDR1 LGHDT, CDR2 YNNKEL (reference sequence). Trimming removed 4 bases from V and 8 bases from J, with 11 bases in between.